This T cell receptor beta chain was sequenced for a study of metastatic and nonmetastatic thyroid tumors. General study results and limits: Benign nodules were reported to have significantly lower TCR beta diversity than malignant thyroid tumors, in blood and tumor.

Patients had received no treatment of any kind before thyroid surgery. In the authors' methods: The distant-metastasis classifier for papillary thyroid cancer was built from CDR3 differences across clinicopathological groups. TCRdb reprocessed the PCR reads via MiXCR. The V and J calls come from TCRdb's annotation, not from the publication. The data contain several thousand clones, 25% to 35% of them singletons. This clone was counted between two and nine times. What it recognizes is unknown. Sequence at one end of the junction differs from germline and may be a read error. The sequence came from a female donor with papillary thyroid cancer or a benign thyroid nodule (not recorded which). Some clones in this sample may be carry-over from other donors' samples. The sequenced material came from tumor tissue.

The CDR3 DNA sequence: TGTACCAGCAGTGAAGGGAACACCGGGGAGCTGTTTTTT. Protein product: CTSSEGNTGELFF. The chain is built from TRBV6-4 and TRBJ2-2; no reliable D call. This CDR3 region has 13 residues. The germline gives CDR1 MRHNA, CDR2 SNTAGT.